The clone carrying this TCR beta chain occurred once. Its specificity is not known. Germline loops: CDR1 SQVTM, CDR2 ANQGSEA. V lost 3 bases, J lost 2 bases, and 14 bases lay in between. This CDR3 spans 15 amino acids. 13 Jbeta primers and 60 Vbeta primers were used for the PCR. The assay was immunoSEQ multiplex PCR, and TCRdb's table has in-frame clones only and misses some. This table holds 170,000 or so clones, 70% to 80% found once. This sample is drawn from a study of cytomegalovirus exposure and HLA in healthy donors. General study points: A later analysis showed that HLA-associated TCR beta chains had undergone more clonal expansion than equally common others. Cytomegalovirus-associated TCR beta chains were listed, numbering some 180.

The sample comprised PBMCs. The rearrangement uses TRBV29-1 and TRBJ2-1; a weak D match, TRBD2 (5 bases). The sequence was obtained from a woman aged 40 to 55 in good health and CMV-seronegative. The CDR3 sequence: CSVDGSSFPYNEQFF. In DNA, the CDR3 is TGCAGCGTTGACGGGTCTAGCTTCCCCTACAATGAGCAGTTCTTC.